A single TCR beta chain is shown here with its context. These data belong to a study of T cell responses to AZD1222 COVID-19 vaccine. Sequenced by immunoSEQ multiplex PCR; TCRdb stores in-frame clones only, minus some. The data show 180,000 or so clones, about 87% seen once. Trimming removed 7 bases at V and 0 bases at J, with 12 bases between. Germline values: CDR1 MDHEN, CDR2 SYDVKM. This CDR3 has 14 residues. J is TRBJ1-1 and V is TRBV28; D remains ambiguous. Sequenced here: peripheral blood, sampled 28 days after the second dose of the MenACWY control vaccine. The clonotype originates from an adult who received the MenACWY meningococcal vaccine as a control. The CDR3 bases are TGTGCCAGCACTCCGCAGGAAATGAACACTGAAGCTTTCTTT. It specifies CASTPQEMNTEAFF.